The 27 T cell receptor beta chains reported below all come from one sample, sequenced in a study of cytomegalovirus exposure and HLA in healthy donors. Amplification used 60 Vbeta primers and 13 Jbeta primers. Some clones are missing from TCRdb's copy, which holds only in-frame ones; the method was immunoSEQ multiplex PCR. The sample's table shows approximately 45,000 clones. The sample taken for sequencing was PBMCs. These receptors all stem from a male donor in good health and CMV-seronegative.

This CDR3 is CASSVVRGDTQYF. The CDR3 DNA is TGTGCCAGCAGTGTGGTCAGGGGCGATACGCAGTATTTT. V and J are TRBV2 and TRBJ2-3; a possible D gene is TRBD1 (6 bases). There are 13 residues in the CDR3. Trimming took 4 bases from V and 6 from J, leaving 11 bases between them. Germline assignment: CDR1 SNHLY and CDR2 FYNNEI.

The chain links TRBV6-5 to TRBJ2-5; D is undetermined. The J call may be wrong; the DNA end is better matched by TRBJ2-7. Germline V lookup: CDR1 MNHEY, CDR2 SVGAGI. CDR3 size: 15 residues. CDR3 region: CASSPTARYGFEQYF. CDR3 bases: TGTGCCAGCAGCCCGACGGCGCGGTACGGTTTCGAGCAGTACTTC.

The chain recombines TRBV5-1 with TRBJ1-5; D is unresolved. This CDR3 has 14 residues. The germline V and J ends were trimmed by 0 bases and 4 bases, with 8 bases remaining between them. The V gene's germline CDR1 is SGHRS and CDR2 YFSETQ. CDR3 nucleotides: TGCGCCAGCAGCTTGGATGGCGGGAATCAGCCCCAGCATTTT. Protein product: CASSLDGGNQPQHF.

The chain employs TRBV2 and TRBJ1-3, with TRBD1 as a possible D gene (6 bases). Trimming took 5 bases from V and 4 from J, leaving 12 bases between them. The CDR3 length is 14 residues. Germline V gene sequence: CDR1 SNHLY, CDR2 FYNNEI. The CDR3 is CASSSRGQGNTIYF. The CDR3 nucleotides are TGTGCCAGCAGTAGCAGGGGTCAAGGAAACACCATATATTTT. Full variable domain (outside the CDR3, taken from reference TRBV2 and TRBJ1-3): EPEVTQTPSHQVTQMGQEVILRCVPISNHLYFYWYRQILGQKVEFLVSFYNNEISEKSEIFDDQFSVERPDGSNFTLKIRSTKLEDSAMYFCASSSRGQGNTIYFGEGSWLTVV.

The V and J genes are TRBV6-1 and TRBJ1-3, with D possibly matching TRBD1 (5 bases). The CDR3 contains 15 residues. Germline assignment: CDR1 MNHNS and CDR2 SASEGT. Between the trimmed V and J ends, which lost 6 bases and 4 bases, there was a span of 16 bases. The CDR3 region is CASRNRKLTGNTIYF. CDR3 DNA sequence: TGTGCCAGCAGAAACAGGAAATTAACGGGAAACACCATATATTTT.

This chain links TRBV15 with TRBJ1-2; D gene ambiguous. V was trimmed by 5 bases and J by 7 bases, leaving 11 bases between them. CDR3 size: 12 residues. The germline V gene has CDR1 LNHNV and CDR2 YYDKDF (reference sequence). CDR3 region: CATSPGGVGYTF. In nucleotides, the CDR3 is TGTGCCACCAGCCCGGGAGGCGTTGGCTACACCTTC.

V is TRBV19 and J is TRBJ2-1; 8 positions agree with TRBD2. Trimming took 1 base from V and 5 from J; bases not matched to a gene: 7. Per the germline V gene, CDR1 is LNHDA and CDR2 is SQIVND (reference sequence). The CDR3 totals 16 residues. The CDR3 is CASSIAGGMVDNEQFF. CDR3 DNA sequence: TGTGCCAGTAGTATAGCGGGAGGGATGGTGGACAATGAGCAGTTCTTC. Full variable domain (missing parts from reference TRBV19 and TRBJ2-1): DGGITQSPKYLFRKEGQNVTLSCEQNLNHDAMYWYRQDPGQGLRLIYYSQIVNDFQKGDIAEGYSVSREKKESFPLTVTSAQKNPTAFYLCASSIAGGMVDNEQFFGPGTRLTVL.

In regard to this clone: Other DNA sequences from this sample encode an identical CDR3 as well. The rearrangement uses TRBV19 and TRBJ1-2, with 9 nucleotides matching TRBD1. This CDR3 is built from 15 residues. V dropped 5 bases and J dropped 2; count of bases not matched to a gene: 6. Germline CDR1 and CDR2: LNHDA and SQIVND (reference sequence). The CDR3 reads CASSPGTGRNYGYTF. Here the CDR3 DNA reads TGTGCCAGTAGTCCAGGGACAGGGCGGAACTATGGCTACACCTTC.

The chain is built from TRBV15 and TRBJ2-5; 11 positions match TRBD2. Germline CDR1 reads LNHNV; CDR2 reads YYDKDF (reference sequence). This CDR3 contains 18 residues. Trimming at V came to 0 bases and at J to 4 bases, leaving 10 bases not matched to a gene. This chain's CDR3 is CATSREIGGLAVVETQYF. The DNA for the CDR3 is TGTGCCACCAGCAGAGAGATAGGGGGACTAGCGGTGGTAGAGACCCAGTACTTC.

V gene TRBV5-4 combines with J gene TRBJ2-1; maybe TRBD2 (6 bases). Trimming removed 0 bases from V and 4 bases from J, with 17 bases in between. This CDR3 has 17 amino acids. CDR1 is SGHNT, CDR2 YYREEE, per germline (reference sequence). For the CDR3, the DNA is TGTGCCAGCAGCTTGGATGGCGGGACCAAAGAATACAATGAGCAGTTCTTC. Protein: CASSLDGGTKEYNEQFF.

Comment on this clone: At one of its ends the junction is not consistent with the germline gene, which may arise from a read error. The sample contains more than one DNA sequence encoding this CDR3. The V and J genes are TRBV4-1 and TRBJ2-5, with 7 bases identical to TRBD2. Germline V gene data show CDR1 as MGHRA and CDR2 as YSYEKL. The CDR3 runs to 15 residues. CDR3 region: CASSPQAGGRETQYF. Written as DNA, the CDR3 is TGCGCCAGCAGCCCTCAGGCCGGGGGGAGAGAGACCCAATACTTC.

The chain is built from TRBV6-4 and TRBJ2-1; D might be TRBD1 (6 bases). V lost 5 bases and J lost 2, with 13 bases in between. From germline, CDR1 is MRHNA and CDR2 SNTAGT. The CDR3 length is 15 residues. Written as DNA, the CDR3 is TGTGCCAGCAGTAGGGGAGCAGGGGCCTACAATGAGCAGTTCTTC. This codes for CASSRGAGAYNEQFF.

The chain employs TRBV30 and TRBJ1-2; 8 nucleotides line up with TRBD1. The CDR3 extends over 17 amino acids. Germline assignment: CDR1 GTSNPN and CDR2 SVGIG (reference sequence). V shed 5 bases, J shed 5 bases, and the junction held 19 bases outside the gene matches. CDR3 in DNA: TGTGCCTGGGGGCCCCCTCCGACAGGGGACGCGGTTTATGGCTACACCTTC. Protein product: CAWGPPPTGDAVYGYTF.

Measured by frequency, this clone is medium-sized. The genes are TRBV19 and TRBJ1-1, with D unclear. This CDR3 comprises 13 residues. With 6 bases removed from V and 0 bases from J, the gap between germline ends came to 8 bases. Germline CDR1 reads LNHDA; CDR2 reads SQIVND (reference sequence). CDR3: CASRQSLNTEAFF. In DNA, the CDR3 is TGTGCCAGTAGACAGTCTTTGAACACTGAAGCTTTCTTT.

The chain uses TRBV27 and TRBJ1-3, with a tentative D call TRBD1 (5 bases). The CDR3 runs 17 residues. Trimming took 4 bases from V and 3 from J, leaving 19 bases between them. Germline loops: CDR1 MNHEY, CDR2 SMNVEV (reference sequence). DNA for the CDR3: TGTGCCAGCAGTTCCCTACCGCCGGGGGTAGATGGAAACACCATATATTTT. Protein: CASSSLPPGVDGNTIYF.

This chain uses TRBV7-2 with TRBJ1-3, with TRBD1 matching 10 bases. The germline gives CDR1 SGHTA, CDR2 FQGNSA. This CDR3 has 17 residues. V was pared by 3 bases and J by 0 bases, with 5 bases of the junction left unmatched. CDR3 protein: CASSLSGTGVSGNTIYF. Written as DNA, the CDR3 is TGTGCCAGCAGCTTGTCCGGGACAGGGGTCTCTGGAAACACCATATATTTT.

The V gene is TRBV7-2, the J gene TRBJ2-1, with a weak D call TRBD1 (6 bases). V shed 0 bases and J shed 6 bases, with 6 bases lying between them. From germline, CDR1 is SGHTA and CDR2 FQGNSA. CDR3 size: 13 residues. The CDR3, as DNA: TGTGCCAGCAGCTTAGCCAGGGGCAATGAGCAGTTCTTC. Its protein is CASSLARGNEQFF. Using reference TRBV7-2 and TRBJ2-1 for the parts outside the CDR3, the full variable domain is GAGVSQSPSNKVTEKGKDVELRCDPISGHTALYWYRQSLGQGLEFLIYFQGNSAPDKSGLPSDRFSAERTGGSVSTLTIQRTQQEDSAVYLCASSLARGNEQFFGPGTRLTVL.

This rearrangement joins TRBV6-4 to TRBJ2-3; 10 positions match TRBD2. V trimming: 6 bases; J trimming: 4 bases; junction bases outside the gene matches: 7. Germline CDR1 MRHNA, CDR2 SNTAGT. CDR3 length: 15 amino acids. The chain's CDR3 is CASSPSGSISDTQYF. The CDR3 DNA reads TGTGCCAGCAGCCCTAGCGGGAGTATCTCAGATACGCAGTATTTT.

This rearrangement joins TRBV5-1 to TRBJ1-1; D is unresolved. Trimming removed 1 base at V and 5 bases at J, with 15 bases between. Germline CDR1 is SGHRS and CDR2 is YFSETQ. The CDR3 consists of 15 residues. The DNA of the CDR3 is TGCGCCAGCAGCTTGATCGACTTGGGTGGGACTGAAGCTTTCTTT. It is translated as CASSLIDLGGTEAFF.

The genes are TRBV5-6 and TRBJ2-7; maybe TRBD1 (5 bases). The CDR3 length is 15 residues. The ends were cut back, 0 bases at V and 4 bases at J, with 14 bases in the middle. Germline V lookup: CDR1 SGHDT, CDR2 YYEEEE. Written as DNA, the CDR3 is TGTGCCAGCAGCTTGGGGGCAGGGCCTTTATACGAGCAGTACTTC. Amino acid sequence: CASSLGAGPLYEQYF.

V and J are TRBV7-6 and TRBJ1-3; tentative D call: TRBD1 (5 bases). From germline, CDR1 is SGHVS and CDR2 FNYEAQ. V shed 2 bases and J shed 5 bases, with 7 bases lying between them. CDR3 size: 13 residues. DNA of the CDR3: TGTGCCAGCAGCTTAAGACAGCGAAACACCATATATTTT. Its translation is CASSLRQRNTIYF.

The chain combines TRBV9 with TRBJ1-1; a weak D match, TRBD1 (6 bases). This CDR3 is built from 13 residues. From germline, CDR1 is SGDLS and CDR2 YYNGEE. V was cut by 5 bases and J by 6 bases, with 14 bases left in between. CDR3 residues: CASSEDSSSEAFF. The CDR3 DNA is TGTGCCAGCAGTGAGGACAGCTCGTCTGAAGCTTTCTTT.

The genes are TRBV4-1 and TRBJ2-1, with D maybe TRBD2 (5 bases). V was cut by 0 bases and J by 7 bases, with 13 bases left in between. The CDR3 runs to 15 residues. Germline lookup yields CDR1 MGHRA and CDR2 YSYEKL. CDR3 protein: CASSQDNLARNEQFF. CDR3 coding DNA: TGCGCCAGCAGCCAAGATAACCTAGCTAGGAATGAGCAGTTCTTC.

DNA for the CDR3: TGTGCCAGCAGCTCCCTCAGCGGGCCCTCCTACAATGAGCAGTTCTTC. Translating gives CASSSLSGPSYNEQFF. This chain links TRBV5-4 with TRBJ2-1, with D possibly TRBD2 on 6 matching bases. The CDR3 extends over 16 amino acids. Germline lookup yields CDR1 SGHNT and CDR2 YYREEE (reference sequence). Trimming left V 3 bases short and J 0 bases short, with 13 bases between.

The J gene is TRBJ2-1, the V gene TRBV30; D uncertain. Germline V CDR1 and CDR2: GTSNPN, SVGIG (reference sequence). The CDR3 is 11 residues long. V gave up 0 bases and J gave up 7 bases, with 4 bases separating them. CDR3 bases: TGTGCCTGGAGTGTCGGGAATGAGCAGTTCTTC. Residues: CAWSVGNEQFF. Combining the CDR3 with reference TRBV30 and TRBJ2-1 gives the whole variable domain SQTIHQWPATLVQPVGSPLSLECTVEGTSNPNLYWYRQAAGRGLQLLFYSVGIGQISSEVPQNLSASRPQDRQFILSSKKLLLSDSGFYLCAWSVGNEQFFGPGTRLTVL.

The CDR3 DNA reads TGTGCCAGCTCACCCTCCGGGGGAACCTACGAGCAGTACTTC. It translates to CASSPSGGTYEQYF. The gene calls are TRBV18 and TRBJ2-7; a possible D gene is TRBD2 (6 bases). The germline gives CDR1 KGHSH, CDR2 LQKENI. Trimming took 3 bases from V and 2 from J, leaving 11 bases between them. This CDR3 comprises 14 residues.

The genes are TRBV6-5 and TRBJ2-5; D is undetermined. CDR1 and CDR2 from the germline V gene are MNHEY and SVGAGI. V gave up 5 bases and J gave up 2 bases, with 6 bases separating them. This CDR3 has 12 amino acids. The CDR3, as DNA: TGTGCCAGCAGTAAATTACAAGAGACCCAGTACTTC. As protein: CASSKLQETQYF.